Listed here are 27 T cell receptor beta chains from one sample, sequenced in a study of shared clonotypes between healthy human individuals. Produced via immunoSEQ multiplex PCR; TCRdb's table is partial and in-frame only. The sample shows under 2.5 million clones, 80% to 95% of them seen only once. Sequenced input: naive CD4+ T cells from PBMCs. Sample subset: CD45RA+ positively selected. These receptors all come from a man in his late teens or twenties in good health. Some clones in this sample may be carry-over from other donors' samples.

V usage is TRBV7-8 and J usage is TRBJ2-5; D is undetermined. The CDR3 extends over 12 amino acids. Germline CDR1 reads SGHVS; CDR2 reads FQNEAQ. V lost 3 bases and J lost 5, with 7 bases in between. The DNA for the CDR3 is TGTGCCAGCAGCTTTGGTGGCGAGACCCAGTACTTC. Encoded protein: CASSFGGETQYF.

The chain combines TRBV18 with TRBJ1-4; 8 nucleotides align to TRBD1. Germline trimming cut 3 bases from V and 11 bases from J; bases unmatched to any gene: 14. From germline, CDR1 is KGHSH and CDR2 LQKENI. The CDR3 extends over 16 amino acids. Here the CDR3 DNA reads TGTGCCAGCTCACCGAAGGACAGGGCCCAAGAAGAGAAACTGTTTTTT. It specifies CASSPKDRAQEEKLFF.

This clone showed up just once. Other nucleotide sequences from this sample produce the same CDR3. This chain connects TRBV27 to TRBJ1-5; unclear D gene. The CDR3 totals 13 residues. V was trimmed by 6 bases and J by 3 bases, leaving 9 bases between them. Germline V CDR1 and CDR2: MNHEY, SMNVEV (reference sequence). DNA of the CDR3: TGTGCCAGCAGCCCCCGGGTCAATCAGCCCCAGCATTTT. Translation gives CASSPRVNQPQHF.

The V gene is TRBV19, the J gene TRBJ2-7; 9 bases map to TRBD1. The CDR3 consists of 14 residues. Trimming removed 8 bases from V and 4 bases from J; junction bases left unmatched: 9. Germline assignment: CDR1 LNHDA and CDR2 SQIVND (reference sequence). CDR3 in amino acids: CASRNLGQGYEQYF. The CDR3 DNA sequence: TGTGCCAGTCGTAATCTGGGACAGGGTTACGAGCAGTACTTC.

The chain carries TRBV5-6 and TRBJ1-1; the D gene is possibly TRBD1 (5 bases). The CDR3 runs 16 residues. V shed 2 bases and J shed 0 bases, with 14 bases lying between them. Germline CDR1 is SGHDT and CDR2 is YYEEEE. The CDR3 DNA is TGTGCCAGCAGCTTAAGACAGATCAGAATGAACACTGAAGCTTTCTTT. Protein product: CASSLRQIRMNTEAFF.

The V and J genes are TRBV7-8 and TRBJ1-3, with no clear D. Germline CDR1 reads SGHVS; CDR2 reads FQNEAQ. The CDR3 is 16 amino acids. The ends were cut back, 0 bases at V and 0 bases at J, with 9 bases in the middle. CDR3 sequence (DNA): TGTGCCAGCAGCTTAGCGGGCCTGAGCTCTGGAAACACCATATATTTT. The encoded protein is CASSLAGLSSGNTIYF.

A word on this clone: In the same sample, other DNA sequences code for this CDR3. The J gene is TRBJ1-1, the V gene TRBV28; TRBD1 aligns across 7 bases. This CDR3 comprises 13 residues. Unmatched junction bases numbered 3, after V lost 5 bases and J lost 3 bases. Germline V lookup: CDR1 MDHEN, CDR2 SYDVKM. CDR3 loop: CASSPGGYTEAFF. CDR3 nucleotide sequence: TGTGCCAGCAGTCCAGGGGGTTACACTGAAGCTTTCTTT.

The CDR3 sequence: CASSRGTGLYEQYF. The CDR3, as DNA: TGTGCCAGCAGCCGGGGGACAGGGCTTTACGAGCAGTACTTC. V gene TRBV5-5 combines with J gene TRBJ2-7; TRBD1 aligns across 9 bases. J lost 4 bases, V lost 4 bases, and 6 bases had no gene match. CDR3 length equals 14 residues. Germline values: CDR1 SGHKS, CDR2 YYEKEE (reference sequence).

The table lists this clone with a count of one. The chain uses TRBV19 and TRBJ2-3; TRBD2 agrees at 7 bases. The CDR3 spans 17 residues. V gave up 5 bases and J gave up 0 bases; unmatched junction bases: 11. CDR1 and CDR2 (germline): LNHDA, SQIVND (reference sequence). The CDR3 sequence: CASSLLAGPGSTDTQYF. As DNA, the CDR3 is TGTGCCAGTAGTTTGTTAGCGGGCCCCGGAAGCACAGATACGCAGTATTTT.

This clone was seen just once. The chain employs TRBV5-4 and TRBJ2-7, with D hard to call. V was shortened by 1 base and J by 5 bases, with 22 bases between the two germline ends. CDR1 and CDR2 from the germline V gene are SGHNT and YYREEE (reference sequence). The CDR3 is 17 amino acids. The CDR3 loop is CASSLRQLARSMHEQYF. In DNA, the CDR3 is TGTGCCAGCAGCTTGAGGCAATTGGCGAGGAGCATGCACGAGCAGTACTTC.

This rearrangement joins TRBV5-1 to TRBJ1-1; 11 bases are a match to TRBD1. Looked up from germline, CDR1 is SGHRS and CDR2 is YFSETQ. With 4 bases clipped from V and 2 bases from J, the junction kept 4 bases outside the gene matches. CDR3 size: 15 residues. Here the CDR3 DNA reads TGCGCCAGCAGCGATAGGACAGGGGGCAACACTGAAGCTTTCTTT. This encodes CASSDRTGGNTEAFF.

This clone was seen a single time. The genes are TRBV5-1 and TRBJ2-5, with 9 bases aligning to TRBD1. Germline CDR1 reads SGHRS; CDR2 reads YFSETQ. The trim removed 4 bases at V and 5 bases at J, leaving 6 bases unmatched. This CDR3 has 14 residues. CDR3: CASSPGTGYETQYF. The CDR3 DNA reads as TGCGCCAGCAGCCCTGGGACAGGGTACGAGACCCAGTACTTC.

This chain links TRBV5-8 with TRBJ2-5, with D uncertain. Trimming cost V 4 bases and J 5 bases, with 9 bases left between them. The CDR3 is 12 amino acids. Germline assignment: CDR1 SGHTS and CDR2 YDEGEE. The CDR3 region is CASSPSRETQYF. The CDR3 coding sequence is TGTGCCAGCAGCCCCTCACGGGAGACCCAGTACTTC.

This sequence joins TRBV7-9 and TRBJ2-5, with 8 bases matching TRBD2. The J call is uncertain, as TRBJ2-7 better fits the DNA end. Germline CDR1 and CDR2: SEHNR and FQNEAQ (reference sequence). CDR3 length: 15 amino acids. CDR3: CASSLGASGPYEQYF. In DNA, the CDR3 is TGTGCCAGCAGCTTAGGGGCTAGCGGGCCCTACGAGCAGTACTTC.

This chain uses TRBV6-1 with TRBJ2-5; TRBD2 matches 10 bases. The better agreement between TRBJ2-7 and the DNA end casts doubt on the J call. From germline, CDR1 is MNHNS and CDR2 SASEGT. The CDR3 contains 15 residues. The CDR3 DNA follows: TGTGCCAGCGATTGGGTAACTAGCGGGAAGGGCGAGCAGTACTTC. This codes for CASDWVTSGKGEQYF.

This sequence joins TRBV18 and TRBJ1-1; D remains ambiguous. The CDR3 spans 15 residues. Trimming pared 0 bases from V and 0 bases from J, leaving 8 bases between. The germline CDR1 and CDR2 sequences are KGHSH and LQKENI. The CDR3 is CASSPPRAMNTEAFF. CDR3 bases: TGTGCCAGCTCACCACCTAGGGCTATGAACACTGAAGCTTTCTTT.

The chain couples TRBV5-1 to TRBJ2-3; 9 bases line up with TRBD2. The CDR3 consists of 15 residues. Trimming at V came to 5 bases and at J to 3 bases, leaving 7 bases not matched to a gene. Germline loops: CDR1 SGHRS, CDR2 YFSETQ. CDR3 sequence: CASRESSGMTDTQYF. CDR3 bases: TGCGCCAGCAGAGAGTCTAGCGGGATGACAGATACGCAGTATTTT.

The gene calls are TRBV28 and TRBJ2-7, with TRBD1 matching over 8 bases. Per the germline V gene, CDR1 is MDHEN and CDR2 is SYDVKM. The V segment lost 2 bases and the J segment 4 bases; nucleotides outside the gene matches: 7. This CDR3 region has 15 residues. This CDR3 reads CASSLPGGALYEQYF. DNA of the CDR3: TGTGCCAGCAGTTTACCAGGGGGCGCTTTGTACGAGCAGTACTTC.

CDR3 region: CASSFPGTGYIYGYTF. As DNA, the CDR3 is TGTGCCAGCAGTTTTCCCGGGACAGGGTACATCTATGGCTACACCTTC. The V gene is TRBV6-6, the J gene TRBJ1-2, with 9 bases lining up with TRBD1. Germline lookup yields CDR1 MNHNY and CDR2 SVGAGI (reference sequence). V gave up 4 bases and J gave up 4 bases; unmatched junction bases: 10. The CDR3 spans 16 residues.

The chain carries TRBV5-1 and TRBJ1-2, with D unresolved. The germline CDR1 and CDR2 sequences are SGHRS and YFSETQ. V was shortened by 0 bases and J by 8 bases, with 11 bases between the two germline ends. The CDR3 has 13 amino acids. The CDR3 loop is CASSLAGEAGYTF. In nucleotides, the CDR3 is TGCGCCAGCAGCTTGGCTGGAGAAGCGGGCTACACCTTC.

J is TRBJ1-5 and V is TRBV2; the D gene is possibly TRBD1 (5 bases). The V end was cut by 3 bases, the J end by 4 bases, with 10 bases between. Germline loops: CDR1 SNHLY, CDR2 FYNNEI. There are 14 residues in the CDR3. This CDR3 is CASSDHGGNQPQHF. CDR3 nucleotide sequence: TGTGCCAGCAGTGATCACGGGGGAAATCAGCCCCAGCATTTT.

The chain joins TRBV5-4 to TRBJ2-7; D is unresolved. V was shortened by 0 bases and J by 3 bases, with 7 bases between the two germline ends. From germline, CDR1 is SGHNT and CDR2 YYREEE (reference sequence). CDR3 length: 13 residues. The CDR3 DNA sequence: TGTGCCAGCAGCTTGGCCGGCCGCTACGAGCAGTACTTC. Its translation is CASSLAGRYEQYF.

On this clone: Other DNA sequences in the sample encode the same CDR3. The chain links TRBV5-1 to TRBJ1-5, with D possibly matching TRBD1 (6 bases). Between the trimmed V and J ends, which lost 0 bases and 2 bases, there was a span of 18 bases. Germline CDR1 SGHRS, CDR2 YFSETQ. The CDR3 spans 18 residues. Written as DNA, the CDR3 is TGCGCCAGCAGCTTGGTCCCACAGGGCGAAGGCGGCAATCAGCCCCAGCATTTT. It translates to CASSLVPQGEGGNQPQHF.

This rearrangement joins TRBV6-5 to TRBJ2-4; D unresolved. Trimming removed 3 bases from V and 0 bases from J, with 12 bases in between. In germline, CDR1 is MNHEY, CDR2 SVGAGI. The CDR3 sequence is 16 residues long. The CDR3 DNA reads TGTGCCAGCAGTTATGACCGCAAAATAGCCAAAAACATTCAGTACTTC. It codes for CASSYDRKIAKNIQYF.

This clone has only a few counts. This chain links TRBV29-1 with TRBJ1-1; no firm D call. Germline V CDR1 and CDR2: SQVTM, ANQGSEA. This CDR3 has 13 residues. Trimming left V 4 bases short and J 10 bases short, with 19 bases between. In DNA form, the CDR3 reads TGCAGCGTTGTGTCGGTTTTAGTTGGGTTAGCTTTCTTT. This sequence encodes CSVVSVLVGLAFF. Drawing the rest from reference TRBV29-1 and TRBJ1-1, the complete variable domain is SAVISQKPSRDICQRGTSLTIQCQVDSQVTMMFWYRQQPGQSLTLIATANQGSEATYESGFVIDKFPISRPNLTFSTLTVSNMSPEDSSIYLCSVVSVLVGLAFFGQGTRLTVV.

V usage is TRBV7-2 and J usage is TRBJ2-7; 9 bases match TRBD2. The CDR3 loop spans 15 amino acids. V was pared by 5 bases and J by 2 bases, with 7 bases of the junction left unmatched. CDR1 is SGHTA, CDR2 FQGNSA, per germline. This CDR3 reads CASSLIAGAPYEQYF. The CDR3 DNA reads TGTGCCAGCAGCCTAATAGCGGGAGCCCCCTACGAGCAGTACTTC. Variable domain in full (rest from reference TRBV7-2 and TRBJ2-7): GAGVSQSPSNKVTEKGKDVELRCDPISGHTALYWYRQSLGQGLEFLIYFQGNSAPDKSGLPSDRFSAERTGGSVSTLTIQRTQQEDSAVYLCASSLIAGAPYEQYFGPGTRLTVT.

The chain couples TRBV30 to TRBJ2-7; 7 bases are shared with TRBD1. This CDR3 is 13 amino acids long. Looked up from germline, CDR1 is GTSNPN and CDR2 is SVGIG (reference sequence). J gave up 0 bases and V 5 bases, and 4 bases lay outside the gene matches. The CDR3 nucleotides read TGTGCCTGGGGGGGACAGATCTCCTACGAGCAGTACTTC. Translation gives CAWGGQISYEQYF.